Sequencing of this T cell receptor (beta chain) was carried out in a study of CD8 T cells in Susac syndrome (dated by TCRdb to about 2019). About the investigation overall: Among the sequenced Susac syndrome patients, five or six had clinically active disease and 8 or 9 were in clinical remission. The study compared CD8+ T cell repertoire clonality among 12 healthy donors, 14 Susac syndrome patients and fewer than 19 multiple sclerosis patients. The study used repertoire sequencing to test whether antigen drove CD8+ T cell activation and differentiation in Susac syndrome. At blood withdrawal, Susac syndrome patients were either therapy-naive, taking corticosteroids (in some cases with IVIg as well), or taking IVIg alone.

Findings and caveats that apply to the study as a whole: Clonal expansion was observed in Susac syndrome CD8+ repertoires, with the highest expansion in CD8+ TEMRA cells and greater expansion in clinically active than in remitting patients. The study acknowledged that relatively few individuals were included in the TCR sequencing and HLA analysis. Sixteen and five Susac-specific public clones were found in the total CD8+ and CD8+ TEMRA repertoires, respectively.

RNA was extracted using the RNeasy kit, and roughly 0.5 to 1 microgram was reverse transcribed with random hexamers. The immunoSEQ multiplex PCR assay, which covers 54 Vbeta and 13 Jbeta segments, was used to amplify TCR beta CDR3 regions. PCR amplification bias was corrected by using a synthetic template baseline for primer optimization and computational correction. The study's processing was this. Reads were assigned to V, D and J genes according to IMGT and analyzed in immunoSEQ Analyzer, with only productive sequences retained. Clonality was calculated as one minus the Shannon entropy normalized by log2 of the number of productive unique sequences. For each patient and control, public and private clones were evaluated among the 100 most prevalent clones. Susac-specific clones were defined as absent from healthy and MS cohorts, around 1,000 published viral clones and other ImmuneACCESS disease sequences. TCRdb ran its own pipeline on the public reads, namely fastp trimming at Q25 and MiXCR clone calling, and kept in-frame beta chains. Rows with a matching CDR3 protein are joined into one entry that keeps the most common DNA and genes. TCRdb's processing, not the authors' own work, is the source of the V and J calls. The sample has 150,000 to 200,000 distinct CDR3 sequences on record, 85% to 95% of them singletons. The ten largest clones represent about 0.15% of the sample.

Peripheral blood CD8+ and CD4+ T cells from healthy donors, Susac syndrome patients and multiple sclerosis patients were profiled by high-throughput TCR beta sequencing. The Susac syndrome patients fulfilled recently defined diagnostic criteria for definite or probable disease. Bulk CD8+ and CD4+ T cells were purified by magnetic negative isolation, while CD8+ TEMRA cells were enriched using FACS. Blood was drawn into EDTA tubes, processed within 24 hours, and PBMCs were isolated by density gradient centrifugation. PBMCs intended for TCR sequencing were frozen in liquid nitrogen and were later thawed in a 37 degrees C water bath. The sorted or isolated CD4+, CD8+ and CD8+ TEMRA cells reached a purity of at least 90%. As to this clonotype: This receptor's antigen is unknown. No qualities accompany the bases; no much larger clone lies one base away.

CDR3 length: 13 amino acids, cysteine to phenylalanine. Only the CDR3 portion is preserved as DNA: 39 bases, with reading frame beginning at the first base. Based on the germline V gene (reference sequence), the CDR1 and CDR2 sequences are GTSNPN and SVGIG. V drops 3 bases and J drops 2 bases, leaving 10 bases in between. This receptor was obtained from a human donor with Susac syndrome. The receptor chain draws on TRBV30 and TRBJ1-1; the D gene cannot be named for sure. The material sequenced was CD8+ T cells from PBMCs. The nucleotide sequence is given as TGTGCCTGGAGGCTGTCGCAAAACACTGAAGCTTTCTTT. The translation is CAWRLSQNTEAFF.